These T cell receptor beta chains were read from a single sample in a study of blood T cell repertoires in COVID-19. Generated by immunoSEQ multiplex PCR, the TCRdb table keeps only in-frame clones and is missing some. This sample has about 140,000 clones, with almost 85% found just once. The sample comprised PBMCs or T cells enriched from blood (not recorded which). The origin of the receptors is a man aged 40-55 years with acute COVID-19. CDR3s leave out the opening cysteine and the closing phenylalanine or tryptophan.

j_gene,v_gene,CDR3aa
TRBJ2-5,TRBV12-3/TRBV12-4,ASSLGARHLH
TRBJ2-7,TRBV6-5,ASSRETGQYEQY
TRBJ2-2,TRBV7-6,ASSLRTSGYPGELF
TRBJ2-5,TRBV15,ATSTPGTPEKTQY
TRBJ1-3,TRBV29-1,SVPSGLSPSGNTIY
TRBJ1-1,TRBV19,ASSVQGYTEAF
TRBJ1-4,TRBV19,ASSIGTGETEKLF
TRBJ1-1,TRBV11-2,ASSLGHRNTEAF
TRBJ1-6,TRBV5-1,ASSPEGVITPLH
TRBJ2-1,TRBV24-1,ATSDWGSGTSGGTPRNNEQF
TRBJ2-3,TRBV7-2,ASRLGPVADTQY
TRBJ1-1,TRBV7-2,ASSRDRNTEAF
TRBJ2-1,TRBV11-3,ASSSDWENEQF
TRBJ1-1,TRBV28,ASSPPASMNTEAF
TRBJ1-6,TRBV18,ASSPDRVDSPLH
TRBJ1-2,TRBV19,ASTLETASYGYT
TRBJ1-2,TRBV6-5,ASRTQGAGSYT
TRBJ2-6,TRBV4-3,ASSQGQGSGANVLT